This TCR beta chain originates from a study of regulatory T cells in long-lasting Graves disease. General study findings and limits: Patients with persistent Graves' had lower TCR diversity than newly diagnosed patients.

According to the study, TCR beta libraries were built with iRepertoire HTBI primers and CDR3-region Arm-PCR. MiXCR, applied by TCRdb to the multiplex PCR reads, yields one record per CDR3 protein. The profile shows around 500,000 distinct CDR3 sequences, less than 15% of them singletons. A word on this clonotype: The antigen remains unidentified.

Specified time point: newly diagnosed GD, antithyroid drugs for less than 3 months. Following extraction of RNA from PBMCs, that RNA was used to make the TCR library. Diagnosing Graves' disease relied on the American Thyroid Association guidelines. The CDR3 is made up of 12 amino acids. Trimming removed 8 bases at V and 5 bases at J, with 13 bases between. Germline-derived CDR1 and CDR2 are LNHDA and SQIVND (reference sequence). The data also belong to a second study, concerning T cells in Graves' hyperthyroidism and ophthalmopathy. That paper notes: The HTBI primer set served for first-round RT-PCR of the TCR CDR3.

The material was peripheral blood mononuclear cells (PBMCs), obtained at new diagnosis, from a patient treated with antithyroid drugs. The clonotype was recovered from a young man with Graves disease. The J gene is TRBJ2-7, the V gene TRBV19; D remains unclear. CDR3 nucleotide sequence: TGTGCCAGTGGTCCCCGTGGAGACGAGCAGTACTTC. Residues: CASGPRGDEQYF.